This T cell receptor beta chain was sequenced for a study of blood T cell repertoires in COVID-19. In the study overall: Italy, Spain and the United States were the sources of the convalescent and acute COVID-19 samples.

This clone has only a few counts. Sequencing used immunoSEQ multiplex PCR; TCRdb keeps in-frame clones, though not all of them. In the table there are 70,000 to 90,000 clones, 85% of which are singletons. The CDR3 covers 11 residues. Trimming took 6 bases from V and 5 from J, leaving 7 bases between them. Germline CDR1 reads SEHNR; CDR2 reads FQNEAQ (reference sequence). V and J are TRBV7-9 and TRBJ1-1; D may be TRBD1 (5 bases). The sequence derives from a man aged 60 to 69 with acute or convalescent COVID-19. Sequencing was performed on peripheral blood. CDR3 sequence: CASSRGTEAFF. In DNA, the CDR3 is TGTGCCAGCAGTCGGGGGACTGAAGCTTTCTTT.